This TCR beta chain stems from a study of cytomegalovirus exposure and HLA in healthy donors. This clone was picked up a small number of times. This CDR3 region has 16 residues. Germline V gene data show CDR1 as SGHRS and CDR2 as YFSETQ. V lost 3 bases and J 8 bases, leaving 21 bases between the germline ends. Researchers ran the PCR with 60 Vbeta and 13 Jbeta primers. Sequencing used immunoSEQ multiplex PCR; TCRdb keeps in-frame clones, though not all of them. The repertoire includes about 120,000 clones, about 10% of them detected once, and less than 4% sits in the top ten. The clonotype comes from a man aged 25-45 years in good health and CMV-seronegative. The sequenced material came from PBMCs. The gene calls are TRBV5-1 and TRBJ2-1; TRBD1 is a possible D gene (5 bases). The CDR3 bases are TGCGCCAGCAGCTACACGATCGGTCAGGGCGGTCATGAGCAGTTCTTC. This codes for CASSYTIGQGGHEQFF.